The 5 T cell receptor beta chains reported below all come from one sample, sequenced in a study of human T cells and chemical hapten exposure. Time point reported: pre-sensitization, week 0. Treatment here: therapeutic diphenylcyclopropenone sensitization with weekly scalp DPC. TCRdb used MiXCR to reprocess the RACE reads, holding one entry per CDR3 protein. Seen here are approximately 370,000 distinct CDR3 sequences, 5.5% observed once, and the top ten hold roughly 8.2%. Sequencing was performed on whole blood, taken in connection with sensitization to the hapten diphenylcyclopropenone (DPC). The receptors here all came from a woman between 18 and 29 years old with alopecia areata. Some clones in this sample may be carry-over from other donors' samples.

V usage is TRBV27 and J usage is TRBJ1-5; 7 bases map to TRBD1. Germline CDR1 MNHEY, CDR2 SMNVEV (reference sequence). The CDR3 totals 15 residues. Germline trimming cut 5 bases from V and 2 bases from J; bases unmatched to any gene: 6. This chain's CDR3 is CASSRQGLGNQPQHF. CDR3 bases: TGTGCCAGCAGTCGACAGGGTTTAGGCAATCAGCCCCAGCATTTT.

This clonotype appeared many times. The gene calls are TRBV6-5 and TRBJ2-5, with 8 bases that match TRBD1. CDR3 length: 13 amino acids. The V gene's germline CDR1 is MNHEY and CDR2 SVGAGI. Trimming removed 7 bases from V and 5 bases from J; junction bases left unmatched: 6. CDR3 region: CASTGQGHETQYF. CDR3 DNA sequence: TGTGCCAGCACCGGACAGGGTCACGAGACCCAGTACTTC.

The chain has TRBV4-2 and TRBJ1-1, with 9 bases fitting TRBD1. The CDR3 is made up of 15 amino acids. The V gene end was trimmed by 0 bases and the J gene end by 5 bases; junction bases not matched to a gene: 4. CDR1 LGHNA and CDR2 YNFKEQ come from the germline V gene. Written as DNA, the CDR3 is TGTGCCAGCAGCCAAGAGGGACAGGGAGGGACTGAAGCTTTCTTT. This codes for CASSQEGQGGTEAFF.

Of note for this clonotype: A read error is possible here, since a much larger clone lies one base away. The chain has TRBV3-1 and TRBJ2-6; TRBD1 or TRBD2 may be the D gene (6 bases each). Germline V gene sequence: CDR1 LGHDT, CDR2 YNNKEL (reference sequence). The CDR3 totals 18 residues. CDR3 sequence (DNA): TGTTCCAGCAGCCAAGAGGGGGGCTCCGACTCTGGGGCCAACGTCCTGACTTTC. Translation gives CSSSQEGGSDSGANVLTF.

This clonotype was counted a few times. V is TRBV4-1 and J is TRBJ2-5; TRBD2 matches 9 bases. The CDR3 is 17 amino acids. Germline-derived CDR1 and CDR2 are MGHRA and YSYEKL. Unmatched junction bases numbered 14, after V lost 4 bases and J lost 5 bases. The CDR3 protein is CASSLTAAGGLRETQYF. The CDR3 region has the DNA TGCGCCAGCAGCCTTACGGCGGCGGGGGGGCTCCGGGAGACCCAGTACTTC.